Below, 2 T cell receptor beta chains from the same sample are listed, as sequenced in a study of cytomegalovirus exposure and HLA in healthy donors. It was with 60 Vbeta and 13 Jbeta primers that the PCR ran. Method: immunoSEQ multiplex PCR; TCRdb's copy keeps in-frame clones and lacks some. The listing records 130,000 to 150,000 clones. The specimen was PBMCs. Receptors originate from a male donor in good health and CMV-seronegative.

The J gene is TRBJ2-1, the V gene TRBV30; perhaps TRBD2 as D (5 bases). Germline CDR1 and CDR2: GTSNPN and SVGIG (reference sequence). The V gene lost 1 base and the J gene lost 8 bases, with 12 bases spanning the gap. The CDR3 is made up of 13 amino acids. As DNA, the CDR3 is TGTGCCTGGAGTGGGTGGGAGTTGGATGAGCAGTTCTTC. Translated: CAWSGWELDEQFF.

CDR3 sequence reads: CASSLAGPTSWYQETQYF. For the CDR3, the DNA is TGCGCCAGCAGCTTGGCCGGTCCGACTAGTTGGTACCAAGAGACCCAGTACTTC. The chain carries TRBV5-1 and TRBJ2-5; possible D gene TRBD2, 6 bases. The V gene lost 0 bases and the J gene lost 0 bases, with 18 bases spanning the gap. The germline CDR1 and CDR2 sequences are SGHRS and YFSETQ. The CDR3 covers 18 residues.